The 5 T cell receptor beta chains presented below share a single source sample, sequenced in a study of blood T cell repertoires in COVID-19. Produced via immunoSEQ multiplex PCR; TCRdb's table is partial and in-frame only. The table lists 60,000 to 90,000 clones, about 70% of them singletons. Sequenced: peripheral blood. Source of these receptors: a man in his sixties with acute or convalescent COVID-19.

The rearrangement uses TRBV5-4 and TRBJ1-4; 9 positions match TRBD1. From germline, CDR1 is SGHNT and CDR2 YYREEE (reference sequence). The CDR3 consists of 18 residues. V shed 0 bases and J 5 bases; nucleotides not matched to a gene: 11. The CDR3 is CASSLVGQGSPLNEKLFF. As DNA, the CDR3 is TGTGCCAGCAGCTTGGTGGGACAGGGCTCCCCTCTGAATGAAAAACTGTTTTTT.

The gene calls are TRBV10-3 and TRBJ1-4; TRBD1 matches 8 bases. V dropped 7 bases and J dropped 8; count of bases not matched to a gene: 9. Germline CDR1 reads ENHRY; CDR2 reads SYGVKD. The CDR3 is 14 amino acids. The CDR3 coding sequence is TGTGCCATCACCGATACAGGGGGGACGGAAAAACTGTTTTTT. This encodes CAITDTGGTEKLFF.

This chain links TRBV10-3 with TRBJ2-7, with TRBD2 matching 11 bases. The junction had 9 bases not matched to a gene; V was cut back by 11 bases and J by 3 bases. This CDR3 contains 14 residues. CDR1 and CDR2 (germline): ENHRY, SYGVKD. The CDR3 DNA is TGTGCCTCAATGACTAGCGGGGAACTCTACGAGCAGTACGTC. Translation: CASMTSGELYEQYV.

This chain joins TRBV4-2 and TRBJ2-3, with 8 positions matching TRBD2. Looked up from germline, CDR1 is LGHNA and CDR2 is YNFKEQ. V was pared by 1 base and J by 6 bases, with 12 bases of the junction left unmatched. This CDR3 is 17 amino acids long. In DNA, the CDR3 is TGTGCCAGCAGCCAAGCCGGCAGAATCCCTAGCGGGGATACGCAGTATTTT. Translated: CASSQAGRIPSGDTQYF.

The rearrangement links TRBV28 to TRBJ1-6; the match to TRBD1 covers 7 bases. Germline values: CDR1 MDHEN, CDR2 SYDVKM. This CDR3 has 15 amino acids. With 2 bases clipped from V and 6 bases from J, the junction kept 4 bases outside the gene matches. CDR3 DNA: TGTGCCAGCAGTTTAGGCGGGACAGTTAATTCACCCCTCCACTTT. Its protein is CASSLGGTVNSPLHF.